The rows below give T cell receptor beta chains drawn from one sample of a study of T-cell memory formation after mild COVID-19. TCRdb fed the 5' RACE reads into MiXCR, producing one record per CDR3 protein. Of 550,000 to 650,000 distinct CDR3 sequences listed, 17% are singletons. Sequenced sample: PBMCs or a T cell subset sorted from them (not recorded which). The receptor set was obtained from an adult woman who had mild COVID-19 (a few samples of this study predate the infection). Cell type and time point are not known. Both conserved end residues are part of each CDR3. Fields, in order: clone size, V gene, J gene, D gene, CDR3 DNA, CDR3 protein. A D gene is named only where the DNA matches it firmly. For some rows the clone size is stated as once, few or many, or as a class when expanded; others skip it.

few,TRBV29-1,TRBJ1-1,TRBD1,TGCAGCGTGGGACAGGGGGGTAGGAACACTGAAGCTTTCTTT,CSVGQGGRNTEAFF
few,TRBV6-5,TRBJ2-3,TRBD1,TGTGCCAGCGGGGACAGGGTCCCGGGTACGCAGTATTTT,CASGDRVPGTQYF
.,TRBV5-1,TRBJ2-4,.,TGCGCCAGCAGCTTGGCCCCAGGAGACAAAAACATTCAGTACTTC,CASSLAPGDKNIQYF
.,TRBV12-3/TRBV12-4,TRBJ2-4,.,TGTGCCAGCAGTGTCCTGTCCAGGGGAAACATTCAGTACTTC,CASSVLSRGNIQYF
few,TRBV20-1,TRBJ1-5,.,TGCAGTGCTATCAACAGGGCCAATCAGCCCCAGCATTTT,CSAINRANQPQHF
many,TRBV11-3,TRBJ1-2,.,TGTGCCAGCAGTTATACTTGGGAAGTCTACTTC,CASSYTWEVYF
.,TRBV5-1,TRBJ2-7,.,TGCGCCAGCAGCTTGGAGTTTTCCTACGAGCAGTACTTC,CASSLEFSYEQYF
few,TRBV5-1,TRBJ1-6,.,TGCGCCAGCAGCTTGGTCTCCCTTACCCATTCACCCCTCCACTTT,CASSLVSLTHSPLHF
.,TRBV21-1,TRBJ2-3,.,TGTGCCCCCCCGTTGAGAAGGGGCACAGATACGCAGTATTTT,CAPPLRRGTDTQYF
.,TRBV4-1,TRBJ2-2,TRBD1,TGCGCCAGCAGCCTCCGGGACAGGGAGACCGGGGAGCTGTTTTTT,CASSLRDRETGELFF
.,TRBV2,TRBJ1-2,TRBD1,TGTGCCAGCAGTTTAGCGACCGGGACAGGGTGGCCCCCTAACTATGGCTACACCTTC,CASSLATGTGWPPNYGYTF
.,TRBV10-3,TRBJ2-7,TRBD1,TGTGCCATCAGTGACCCCCCGACAGGGGGAAGCTACGAGCAGTACTTC,CAISDPPTGGSYEQYF